This TCR beta chain was sequenced in a study of blood T cell repertoires in COVID-19. Turning to the study itself: Italy, Spain and the United States were the sources of the convalescent and acute COVID-19 samples.

The germline CDR1 and CDR2 sequences are SEHNR and FQNEAQ (reference sequence). The junction had 10 bases not matched to a gene; V was cut back by 3 bases and J by 6 bases. The CDR3 spans 15 residues. In the authors' workflow: Reference gene primer amplification yielded estimated nucleated cell counts. Assay: immunoSEQ multiplex PCR; the TCRdb copy retains only in-frame clones and omits some. The V and J calls and the clone size are those of that table, but D and trimming were determined from the DNA. The data contain some 330,000 clones, 70% to 90% of them seen just once; the ten biggest clones take up roughly 4.1%.

The chain uses TRBV7-9 and TRBJ2-7, with 8 bases aligning to TRBD2. The sequence was collected from a woman aged 45-65 years with active or convalescent COVID-19. Sequenced: peripheral blood. The CDR3 nucleotides are TGTGCCAGCAGCTTGGGACTAGGAGGGTTCGGCGAGCAGTACTTC. Protein: CASSLGLGGFGEQYF.